This entry features one TCR beta chain sequence. The antigen remains undetermined. The PCR employed 60 Vbeta primers together with 13 Jbeta primers. As handled by the study authors: Approximately 12 million of 65 million to 95 million unique TCR beta chains were shared, per a later count. Assay used: immunoSEQ multiplex PCR; TCRdb lists only in-frame clones, some missing. D and trimming were read from the DNA, whereas the V and J calls and clone size are those reported in that table. The table has about 170,000 clones, roughly 72% seen once. The donors (healthy individuals) were bone marrow donors. This entry is derived from a study of cytomegalovirus exposure and HLA in healthy donors. Study-level findings and limits: Highest at DRB1 and lowest at HLA-C, TCR association rates differed among HLA loci in a later analysis. Cytomegalovirus status was reportedly diagnosed by the classifier with high specificity and sensitivity.

Germline-derived CDR1 and CDR2 are MNHEY and SVGAGI. The V gene lost 0 bases and the J gene lost 1 base, with 6 bases spanning the gap. This CDR3 is 14 amino acids long. This receptor was identified in a woman younger than 45 in good health and CMV-seropositive. Sequencing was done on a sample of PBMCs. This chain connects TRBV6-5 to TRBJ1-1; D ambiguous. CDR3 sequence (DNA): TGTGCCAGCAGTTACTCGTCGTGGAACACTGAAGCTTTCTTT. Its protein product is CASSYSSWNTEAFF.